These T cell receptor beta chains were read from a single sample in a study of T cells expressing NK-cell markers. TCRdb re-called the 5' RACE reads and shows each CDR3 protein once, DNA omitted. The table lists 150,000 to 200,000 distinct CDR3 sequences. Material for sequencing was blood T cells: a sorted CD56 or NKG2C T cell subset, CD4+ or CD8+ T cells, or bulk PBMC T cells (not recorded which). The receptors stem from a man aged 18-75 years in good health. Each CDR3 is given with its conserved first and last residue. Only some rows state a clone size, as once, few, many or a class for expanded clones.

v_gene	j_gene	abundance	len	CDR3aa
TRBV7-9	TRBJ2-4	-	17	CASSPTTSGGPYGIQYF
TRBV11-1	TRBJ2-1	-	18	CASITSQGGLSSYNEQFF
TRBV3-1	TRBJ2-3	-	15	CASSQDPYNTDTQYF
TRBV7-9	TRBJ2-1	-	15	CASSPRQGSYNEQFF
TRBV7-2	TRBJ1-1	-	15	CASSLAGGKNTEAFF
TRBV27	TRBJ1-1	-	15	CASSSLTGWGTEAFF
TRBV12-3/TRBV12-4	TRBJ2-2	-	17	CASSSTGTGRFAGELFF
TRBV27	TRBJ2-5	-	16	CASSFLSSGGEETQYF
TRBV29-1	TRBJ1-2	-	11	CSLPWGDGYTF
TRBV29-1	TRBJ1-4	-	11	CSGFDSEKLFF
TRBV27	TRBJ2-1	-	16	CASSLLLSGGAGEQFF
TRBV13	TRBJ2-7	-	15	CASSLGPGRGVEQYF
TRBV5-1	TRBJ1-1	-	15	CASSIQGQGGSEAFF
TRBV3-1	TRBJ1-4	-	13	CASSQGGFWKLFF
TRBV20-1	TRBJ2-7	medium-sized	14	CSARGTSGDVEQYF
TRBV4-1	TRBJ2-7	-	14	CASSQEAGTYEQYF
TRBV7-8	TRBJ2-5	-	18	CASTMFGTTGTGEETQYF
TRBV7-2	TRBJ2-1	-	15	CASSPWDRDYNEQFF
TRBV27	TRBJ1-1	-	11	CASRALGEAFF
TRBV27	TRBJ2-7	-	16	CASSLLGTSGSYEQYF
TRBV6-5	TRBJ1-1	-	15	CASSYSRDSPTEAFF
TRBV27	TRBJ1-1	-	15	CASSDGTGGGTEAFF
TRBV10-3	TRBJ2-7	-	16	CAISDRWTGASYEQYF
TRBV5-6	TRBJ1-1	-	15	CASSLYSGWGTEAFF
TRBV7-3	TRBJ2-5	-	16	CASSFGQGRKGETQYF
TRBV4-2	TRBJ2-6	-	16	CASSQDRGGGANVLTF
TRBV19	TRBJ2-7	-	15	CASSIASQGVYEQYF
TRBV9	TRBJ1-2	-	15	CASWGLGDSKYGYTF
TRBV7-9	TRBJ1-4	-	15	CASSLRDRDYEKLFF
TRBV6-2/TRBV6-3	TRBJ1-1	-	17	CASTHLDSQTVNTEAFF
TRBV9	TRBJ2-1	-	14	CASNLGGGYNEQFF
TRBV7-9	TRBJ2-7	-	16	CASSPHRLRVVHEQYF
TRBV3-1	TRBJ2-7	-	14	CASSQAPGGGEQYF
TRBV13	TRBJ2-7	-	14	CASSFRGGPYEQYF
TRBV20-1	TRBJ2-7	-	13	CSARDIASNEQYF
TRBV6-1	TRBJ2-5	-	16	CASSEGTTGMRETQYF
TRBV20-1	TRBJ2-1	-	16	CSARELAGDSYNEQFF
TRBV7-6	TRBJ2-5	-	15	CASSLVPDSQETQYF
TRBV14	TRBJ1-2	-	12	CASSQDRRGYTF
TRBV10-3	TRBJ1-6	-	13	CAISADGWSPLHF
TRBV9	TRBJ2-3	-	16	CASSAGLAGNTDTQYF
TRBV14	TRBJ2-6	-	19	CASSQDGGTGISGANVLTF
TRBV19	TRBJ2-3	-	14	CATNGGTTTDTQYF
TRBV19	TRBJ2-1	-	15	CASSNRGATYNEQFF
TRBV2	TRBJ1-3	-	16	CASSDRGPDSGNTIYF
TRBV6-5	TRBJ1-1	-	15	CASSYAGRGTGEAFF
TRBV15	TRBJ2-2	-	17	CATSREDSKFVTGELFF
TRBV20-1	TRBJ2-7	-	13	CSATDRADYEQYF
TRBV2	TRBJ2-7	-	13	CASSGTSSYEQYF